Listed here are 26 T cell receptor beta chains from one sample, sequenced in a study of T cells expressing NK-cell markers (dated by TCRdb to 2018 to 2020). The library was generated by 5' RACE. The data were produced on an Illumina HiSeq 2000. TCRdb reprocessed the public reads and reports one entry per CDR3 protein sequence, without DNA. The sample table records 500,000 or so distinct CDR3 sequences. Of the sample, approximately 3.5% falls within the top ten clones. The sequenced sample was blood T cells: a sorted CD56 or NKG2C T cell subset, CD4+ or CD8+ T cells, or bulk PBMC T cells (not recorded which). The receptor set was obtained from a man aged 18 to 35 in good health. Donor details come from another sample of the same person, matched by shared clones.

CDR3 in amino acids: CASSQEFGLGDEQFF. V is TRBV4-1 and J is TRBJ2-1; the TCRdb call, TRBD2, lacks DNA for checking. Germline lookup yields CDR1 MGHRA and CDR2 YSYEKL. The CDR3 contains 15 residues.

The rearrangement uses TRBV25-1 and TRBJ2-7; the D gene TCRdb calls, TRBD2, cannot be checked with no DNA. The CDR3 runs to 15 residues. Germline CDR1 reads MGHDK; CDR2 reads SYGVNS. The CDR3: CASRAGTSGTYEQYF.

The rearrangement uses TRBV7-9 and TRBJ2-1; lacking DNA, the TRBD1 call made by TCRdb goes unchecked. The germline gives CDR1 SEHNR, CDR2 FQNEAQ (reference sequence). The CDR3 runs to 14 residues. CDR3: CASSLETATNEQFF.

The chain recombines TRBV5-6 with TRBJ2-1; checking the TCRdb D call of TRBD1 is not possible without DNA. Per germline, CDR1 SGHDT and CDR2 YYEEEE. This CDR3 contains 16 residues. The CDR3 spells CASSLAGPRGYNEQFF. Based on the CDR3 plus reference TRBV5-6 and TRBJ2-1, the full variable domain is DAGVTQSPTHLIKTRGQQVTLRCSPKSGHDTVSWYQQALGQGPQFIFQYYEEEERQRGNFPDRFSGHQFPNYSSELNVNALLLGDSALYLCASSLAGPRGYNEQFFGPGTRLTVL.

J is TRBJ2-1 and V is TRBV9. CDR1 is SGDLS, CDR2 YYNGEE, per germline. The CDR3 runs 16 residues. The CDR3 reads CASSAGSGTSYNEQFF.

The rearrangement links TRBV6-2 or TRBV6-3 to TRBJ1-1. This CDR3 comprises 13 residues. Germline V lookup: CDR1 MNHEY, CDR2 SVGEGT. CDR3: CASRSTAEQGAFF.

The chain carries TRBV14 and TRBJ2-2; the D gene TCRdb calls, TRBD1, cannot be checked with no DNA. Germline values: CDR1 SGHDN, CDR2 FVKESK. This CDR3 is 15 amino acids long. CDR3 amino acids: CASSRERGNAGELFF.

The chain is built from TRBV28 and TRBJ2-2; as DNA is missing, the TRBD1 call by TCRdb cannot be tested. The germline V gene has CDR1 MDHEN and CDR2 SYDVKM. This CDR3 contains 13 residues. The CDR3 here is CATRGDATGELFF. The full variable domain, in which reference TRBV28 and TRBJ2-2 provide the parts outside the CDR3, is DVKVTQSSRYLVKRTGEKVFLECVQDMDHENMFWYRQDPGLGLRLIYFSYDVKMKEKGDIPEGYSVSREKKERFSLILESASTNQTSMYLCATRGDATGELFFGEGSRLTVL.

The J gene is TRBJ2-7, the V gene TRBV7-2; TCRdb proposes TRBD1, but this gene call is untestable without DNA. Germline lookup yields CDR1 SGHTA and CDR2 FQGNSA. This CDR3 is built from 16 residues. The CDR3 sequence is CASSRTSSGPWEEQYF.

The chain couples TRBV6-1 to TRBJ2-2; TCRdb gives TRBD2 as the D gene, but with no DNA this cannot be confirmed. This CDR3 has 15 amino acids. CDR1 is MNHNS, CDR2 SASEGT, per germline. The CDR3 spells CASTLGREGPGELFF.

The chain is built from TRBV29-1 and TRBJ2-1; TCRdb indicates TRBD1, and absent DNA this call remains unverified. This CDR3 is 16 amino acids long. Per germline, CDR1 SQVTM and CDR2 ANQGSEA. CDR3: CSVNTHRGNSYNEQFF.

The rearrangement joins TRBV7-2 to TRBJ2-4; TCRdb designates TRBD1, a call that cannot be tested without DNA. CDR3 length: 16 amino acids. Germline V gives CDR1 SGHTA, CDR2 FQGNSA. The CDR3 reads CASSTRTGLAKNIQYF. The full variable domain, with the rest looked up from reference TRBV7-2 and TRBJ2-4, is GAGVSQSPSNKVTEKGKDVELRCDPISGHTALYWYRQSLGQGLEFLIYFQGNSAPDKSGLPSDRFSAERTGGSVSTLTIQRTQQEDSAVYLCASSTRTGLAKNIQYFGAGTRLSVL.

This chain joins TRBV11-2 and TRBJ2-2. The CDR3 is 14 amino acids. Looked up from germline, CDR1 is SGHAT and CDR2 is FQNNGV. CDR3 sequence reads: CASSLDQGTGELFF.

V is TRBV11-1 and J is TRBJ2-1. This CDR3 region has 14 residues. Germline values: CDR1 SGHAT, CDR2 FQDESV (reference sequence). The CDR3 reads CASSLGRTINEQFF.

The rearrangement links TRBV25-1 to TRBJ2-7; there is no DNA to check the TCRdb D call of TRBD2. The CDR3 is 13 residues long. In germline, CDR1 is MGHDK, CDR2 SYGVNS. CDR3 protein: CASSGSHTYEQYF.

The chain joins TRBV5-1 to TRBJ2-3; the TCRdb D gene call, TRBD2, has no DNA to confirm it. There are 17 residues in the CDR3. CDR1 and CDR2 (germline): SGHRS, YFSETQ. CDR3 amino acids: CASSQTILAGSTDTQYF.

The V and J genes are TRBV10-3 and TRBJ2-3; TCRdb picks TRBD2, but there is no DNA to check that call. There are 17 residues in the CDR3. CDR1 and CDR2 (germline): ENHRY, SYGVKD. The CDR3 here is CAISTGTSGPRTDTQYF.

J is TRBJ1-1 and V is TRBV21-1. TRBV21-1 is annotated as a pseudogene. CDR3 length: 16 amino acids. The CDR3 loop reads CASSLRARGKTTEAFF.

The rearrangement joins TRBV20-1 to TRBJ2-1. From germline, CDR1 is DFQATT and CDR2 SNEGSKA (reference sequence). The CDR3 consists of 15 residues. The CDR3 loop is CSARDRLAVYNEQFF.

The V gene is TRBV5-1, the J gene TRBJ2-1; TCRdb's D call of TRBD1 is untestable without DNA. Germline loops: CDR1 SGHRS, CDR2 YFSETQ. The CDR3 is made up of 14 amino acids. CDR3: CASSLVVRGTEQFF.

The chain links TRBV5-1 to TRBJ1-4; TCRdb lists TRBD1, though no DNA is available to test this call. This CDR3 is 14 amino acids long. Germline V gene data show CDR1 as SGHRS and CDR2 as YFSETQ. The CDR3 protein is CASSLQGFGEKLFF.

The rearrangement links TRBV5-1 to TRBJ2-3; TCRdb gives TRBD2 as the D gene, but with no DNA this cannot be confirmed. The germline CDR1 and CDR2 sequences are SGHRS and YFSETQ. The CDR3 totals 16 residues. CDR3 region: CASSRGLAGTADTQYF.

The chain uses TRBV5-1 and TRBJ2-5; there is no DNA to check the TCRdb D call of TRBD1. The CDR3 has 16 amino acids. The germline V gene encodes CDR1 SGHRS and CDR2 YFSETQ. The CDR3 spells CASSYKQGFDQETQYF.

The chain recombines TRBV29-1 with TRBJ1-5. The CDR3 consists of 13 residues. The V gene's germline CDR1 is SQVTM and CDR2 ANQGSEA. The CDR3 sequence: CSTSAGDNQPQHF.

The chain combines TRBV10-3 with TRBJ2-7. Per germline, CDR1 ENHRY and CDR2 SYGVKD. The CDR3 sequence is 13 residues long. CDR3 amino acids: CATHSGLPYEQYF.

This chain connects TRBV5-1 to TRBJ2-7. Per the germline V gene, CDR1 is SGHRS and CDR2 is YFSETQ. CDR3 length equals 14 residues. CDR3 amino acids: CASSFDTQTYEQYF.